These 14 T cell receptor beta chains originate from one sample sequenced in a study of blood T cell repertoires in COVID-19. Using immunoSEQ multiplex PCR, the repertoire was profiled, and TCRdb retains in-frame clones only, with some absent. In the table there are 15,000 to 20,000 clones, more than 75% of which are singletons. Sequenced: peripheral blood. All receptors come from a man in his 60s with active COVID-19.

This clone appeared a few times. The chain is built from TRBV4-1 and TRBJ1-5; tentatively, D is TRBD1 (5 bases). Germline CDR1 is MGHRA and CDR2 is YSYEKL. The V end lost 2 bases, the J end lost 6 bases, and 11 bases lay between the germline ends. CDR3 length equals 14 residues. CDR3 sequence: CASSQQGGRQPQHF. In DNA, the CDR3 is TGCGCCAGCAGCCAACAGGGAGGTCGTCAGCCCCAGCATTTT.

The chain joins TRBV3-1 (or the pseudogene TRBV3-2) to TRBJ1-4; 8 nucleotides agree with TRBD1. CDR3 size: 14 residues. Germline V gives CDR1 LGHDT, CDR2 YNNKEL (reference sequence). V shed 4 bases, J shed 4 bases, and the junction held 2 bases outside the gene matches. The CDR3, as DNA: TGTGCCAGCAGCCGGGACAGGAATAATGAAAAACTGTTTTTT. Its translation is CASSRDRNNEKLFF.

The chain links TRBV10-3 to TRBJ2-7; 8 nucleotides agree with TRBD1. J was trimmed by 2 bases and V by 3 bases; bases with no gene match: 6. CDR3 size: 15 residues. Germline V CDR1 and CDR2: ENHRY, SYGVKD. CDR3 loop: CAISEPDRDAYEQYV. The CDR3 bases are TGTGCCATCAGTGAACCGGACAGGGACGCCTACGAGCAGTACGTC.

The genes are TRBV2 and TRBJ2-1; the D gene is possibly TRBD1 (5 bases). The CDR3 is 12 amino acids. Germline V gene sequence: CDR1 SNHLY, CDR2 FYNNEI. Trimming left V 0 bases short and J 14 bases short, with 11 bases between. CDR3 nucleotide sequence: TGTGCCAGCAGTGAAGCGGGGCCCGCCGAGTTCTTC. This sequence encodes CASSEAGPAEFF.

This rearrangement joins TRBV27 to TRBJ1-6; weak D call: TRBD1 (6 bases). Germline V gene lookup returns CDR1 MNHEY and CDR2 SMNVEV (reference sequence). Between the trimmed V and J ends, which lost 3 bases and 7 bases, there was a span of 13 bases. The CDR3 is made up of 15 amino acids. The CDR3: CASSFEGDRNSPLHF. As DNA, the CDR3 is TGTGCCAGCAGTTTTGAGGGGGATAGGAATTCACCCCTCCACTTT.

The rearrangement uses TRBV27 and TRBJ1-5; weak D call: TRBD1 (5 bases). V dropped 6 bases and J dropped 4 bases, with 16 bases sitting between them. This CDR3 has 15 amino acids. In germline, CDR1 is MNHEY, CDR2 SMNVEV (reference sequence). CDR3 DNA: TGTGCCAGCAGGCCGCAGGGAACGTTAAATCAGCCCCAGCATTTT. Its protein product is CASRPQGTLNQPQHF.

This clone was seen once. The V gene is TRBV29-1, the J gene TRBJ2-2, with 8 bases matching TRBD2. CDR1 SQVTM and CDR2 ANQGSEA come from the germline V gene. Trimming at V came to 4 bases and at J to 4 bases, leaving 5 bases not matched to a gene. The CDR3 has 14 amino acids. In DNA form, the CDR3 reads TGCAGCGTTGCAGCGGGGGTCCTCACCGGGGAGCTGTTTTTT. As protein: CSVAAGVLTGELFF.

This clone appeared a single time. This chain joins TRBV6-5 and TRBJ1-1; maybe TRBD1 (5 bases). CDR1 and CDR2 from the germline V gene are MNHEY and SVGAGI. This CDR3 comprises 13 residues. V was pared by 8 bases and J by 4 bases, with 14 bases between. CDR3 sequence (DNA): TGTGCCAGCCGGACATGGGGTGGCACTGAAGCTTTCTTT. Its protein product is CASRTWGGTEAFF.

The genes are TRBV19 and TRBJ1-1; D unresolved. The CDR3 runs 15 residues. The V and J ends lost 6 bases and 0 bases respectively, with 14 bases between them. The germline V gene encodes CDR1 LNHDA and CDR2 SQIVND (reference sequence). In DNA form, the CDR3 reads TGTGCCAGTAGCACAGCACGGATGCTGAACACTGAAGCTTTCTTT. Amino acids: CASSTARMLNTEAFF.

This chain joins TRBV19 and TRBJ2-3, with a possible D match to TRBD2 (6 bases). There are 15 residues in the CDR3. Trimming removed 2 bases from V and 5 bases from J, with 14 bases in between. Germline CDR1 LNHDA, CDR2 SQIVND (reference sequence). The CDR3, as DNA: TGTGCCAGTAGTATATTACACGGGAGAGGAGATACGCAGTATTTT. Amino acid sequence: CASSILHGRGDTQYF.

The chain employs TRBV19 and TRBJ1-5, with D unresolved. Germline V CDR1 and CDR2: LNHDA, SQIVND (reference sequence). The V and J ends lost 5 bases and 6 bases respectively, with 14 bases between them. There are 14 residues in the CDR3. CDR3 DNA: TGTGCCAGTAGTCCCCGAGGGCGGGGTCAGCCCCAGCATTTT. This gives the protein CASSPRGRGQPQHF.

This clone was picked up a small number of times. This chain joins TRBV7-9 and TRBJ1-6, with D possibly being TRBD1 (5 bases). CDR1 and CDR2 from the germline V gene are SEHNR and FQNEAQ (reference sequence). Between the trimmed V and J ends, which lost 5 bases and 9 bases, there was a span of 11 bases. This CDR3 contains 13 residues. CDR3 residues: CASSPPGGSPLHF. Here the CDR3 DNA reads TGTGCCAGCAGCCCTCCGGGGGGTTCACCCCTCCACTTT.

The chain couples TRBV9 to TRBJ2-1, with D perhaps TRBD2 (5 bases). The CDR3 spans 13 residues. Germline loops: CDR1 SGDLS, CDR2 YYNGEE. Trimming pared 3 bases from V and 7 bases from J, leaving 11 bases between. In DNA, the CDR3 is TGTGCCAGCAGCGCCGGCGGGTGGAATGAGCAGTTCTTC. It codes for CASSAGGWNEQFF. The full variable domain, rest sourced from reference TRBV9 and TRBJ2-1, is DSGVTQTPKHLITATGQRVTLRCSPRSGDLSVYWYQQSLDQGLQFLIQYYNGEERAKGNILERFSAQQFPDLHSELNLSSLELGDSALYFCASSAGGWNEQFFGPGTRLTVL.

This sequence joins TRBV19 and TRBJ1-1, with 8 bases aligning to TRBD1. Germline V lookup: CDR1 LNHDA, CDR2 SQIVND (reference sequence). Trimming at V came to 4 bases and at J to 3 bases, leaving 4 bases not matched to a gene. The CDR3 is 14 residues long. The CDR3 loop is CASSRGQVYTEAFF. The CDR3 nucleotides are TGTGCCAGTAGTAGGGGACAGGTATACACTGAAGCTTTCTTT. Full variable domain (remainder filled in from reference TRBV19 and TRBJ1-1): DGGITQSPKYLFRKEGQNVTLSCEQNLNHDAMYWYRQDPGQGLRLIYYSQIVNDFQKGDIAEGYSVSREKKESFPLTVTSAQKNPTAFYLCASSRGQVYTEAFFGQGTRLTVV.